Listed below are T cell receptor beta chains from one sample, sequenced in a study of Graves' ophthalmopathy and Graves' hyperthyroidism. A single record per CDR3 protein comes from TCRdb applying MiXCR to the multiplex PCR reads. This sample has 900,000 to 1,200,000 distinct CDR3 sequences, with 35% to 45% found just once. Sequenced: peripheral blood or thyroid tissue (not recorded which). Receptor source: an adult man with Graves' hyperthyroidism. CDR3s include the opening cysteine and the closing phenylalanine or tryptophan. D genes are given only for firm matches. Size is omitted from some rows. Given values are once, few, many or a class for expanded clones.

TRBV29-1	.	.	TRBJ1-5	CSAGGGRDQPQHF	TGCAGCGCCGGAGGGGGGAGGGATCAGCCCCAGCATTTT
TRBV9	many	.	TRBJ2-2	CASSYQENTGELFF	TGTGCCAGCAGCTACCAGGAGAACACCGGGGAGCTGTTTTTT
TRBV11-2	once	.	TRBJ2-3	CASSPSVAGADTQYF	TGTGCCAGCAGCCCCTCCGTTGCGGGCGCGGATACGCAGTATTTT
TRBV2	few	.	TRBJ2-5	CASSEQTTGAQYF	TGTGCCAGCAGTGAACAAACCACCGGGGCCCAGTACTTC
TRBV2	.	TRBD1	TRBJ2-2	CAITRDRGTGELFF	TGTGCCATCACCCGGGACAGGGGAACCGGGGAGCTGTTTTTT
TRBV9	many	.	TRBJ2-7	CATPSWGTYEQYF	TGTGCCACCCCTTCTTGGGGGACCTACGAGCAGTACTTC
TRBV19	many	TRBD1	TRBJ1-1	CASSTQQGAPGTEAFF	TGTGCCAGTAGTACCCAACAGGGGGCGCCGGGCACTGAAGCTTTCTTT
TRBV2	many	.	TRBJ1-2	CASIPKVGGSNYGYTF	TGTGCCAGCATCCCCAAGGTGGGAGGGAGTAACTATGGCTACACCTTC
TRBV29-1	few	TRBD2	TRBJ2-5	CSVELGGEETQYF	TGCAGCGTTGAATTGGGGGGGGAAGAGACCCAGTACTTC
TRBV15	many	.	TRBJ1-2	CATSRDVRTDNGYTF	TGTGCCACCAGCAGAGATGTAAGGACTGACAATGGCTACACCTTC
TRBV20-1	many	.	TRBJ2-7	CSAREQTRTYEQYF	TGCAGTGCTAGAGAGCAAACACGAACCTACGAGCAGTACTTC
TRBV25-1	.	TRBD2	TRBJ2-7	CASCSGRWGSGYEQYF	TGTGCCAGCTGCAGCGGGAGGTGGGGATCGGGGTACGAGCAGTACTTC
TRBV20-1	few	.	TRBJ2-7	CSARDSIRPTYEQYF	TGCAGTGCTAGAGATTCGATTAGACCAACCTACGAGCAGTACTTC
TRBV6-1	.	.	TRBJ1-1	CASNFLGNTEAFF	TGTGCCAGCAATTTCTTAGGGAACACTGAAGCTTTCTTT
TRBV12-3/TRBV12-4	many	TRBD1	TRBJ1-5	CASSLWTGGQPQHF	TGTGCCAGCAGTTTATGGACAGGCGGGCAGCCCCAGCATTTT
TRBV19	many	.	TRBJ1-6	CASSIDSRYSPLHF	TGTGCCAGTAGTATTGACAGCCGATATTCACCCCTCCACTTT
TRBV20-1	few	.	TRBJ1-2	CSPTGGNYGYTF	TGCAGTCCCACAGGAGGGAACTATGGCTACACCTTC
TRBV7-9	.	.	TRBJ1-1	CASSSAAEAFF	TGTGCCAGCAGCTCAGCCGCTGAAGCTTTCTTT
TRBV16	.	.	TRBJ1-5	CASSQYQGQPQHF	TGTGCCAGCAGCCAATACCAGGGTCAGCCCCAGCATTTT
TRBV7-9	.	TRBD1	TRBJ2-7	CASIPSGTGGNEQYF	TGTGCCAGCATCCCCTCCGGGACAGGGGGAAACGAGCAGTACTTC
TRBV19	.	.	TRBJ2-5	CASSKTGRFQETQYF	TGTGCCAGTTCAAAAACCGGTCGGTTCCAAGAGACCCAGTACTTC
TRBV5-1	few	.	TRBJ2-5	CASSLRQAGTGETQYF	TGCGCCAGCAGCCTAAGGCAGGCGGGAACGGGGGAGACCCAGTACTTC
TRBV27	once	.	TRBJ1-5	CASSPYNPPQHF	TGTGCCAGCAGTCCGTACAATCCGCCCCAGCATTTT
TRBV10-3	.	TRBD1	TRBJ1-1	CAISDSGTGGRNAEAFF	TGTGCCATCAGTGACTCCGGGACAGGGGGTAGGAACGCTGAAGCTTTCTTT
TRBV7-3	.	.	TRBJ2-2	CASSRDAVNGELFF	TGTGCCAGCAGCCGGGACGCGGTCAACGGGGAGCTGTTTTTT
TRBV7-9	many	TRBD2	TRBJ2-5	CASSREAGTSGRETQYF	TGTGCCAGCAGCCGGGAAGCCGGGACTAGCGGCCGAGAGACCCAGTACTTC
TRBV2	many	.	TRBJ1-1	CASSEVLLSRTEAFF	TGTGCCAGCAGTGAGGTCCTTTTGAGTCGCACTGAAGCTTTCTTT
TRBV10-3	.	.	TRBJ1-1	CAISPDTTYTEAFF	TGTGCCATCAGTCCGGACACTACCTACACTGAAGCTTTCTTT
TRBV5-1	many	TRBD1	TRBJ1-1	CASSSGTGEAFF	TGCGCCAGCAGCTCCGGGACAGGGGAAGCTTTCTTT
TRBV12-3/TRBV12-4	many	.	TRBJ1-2	CASSFKVYGYTF	TGTGCCAGCAGTTTTAAAGTTTATGGCTACACCTTC
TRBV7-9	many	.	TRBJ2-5	CASSPLDGRETQYF	TGTGCCAGCAGCCCCCTCGACGGGAGAGAGACCCAGTACTTC
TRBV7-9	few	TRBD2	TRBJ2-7	CASSSESGTSGRGAYEQYF	TGTGCCAGCAGCTCCGAATCCGGGACTAGCGGGAGGGGCGCCTACGAGCAGTACTTC
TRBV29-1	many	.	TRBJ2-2	CSFRTDYTGELFF	TGCAGCTTCAGGACAGACTACACCGGGGAGCTGTTTTTT
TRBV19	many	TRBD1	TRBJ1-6	CATGPGQGIYNSPLHF	TGTGCCACCGGTCCGGGACAGGGGATCTATAATTCACCCCTCCACTTT
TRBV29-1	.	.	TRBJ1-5	CSVEGGGLETQHF	TGCAGCGTTGAAGGCGGAGGGTTGGAGACCCAGCATTTT
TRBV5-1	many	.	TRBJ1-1	CASSTRGGSQDEAFF	TGCGCCAGCAGCACCCGGGGGGGGTCCCAGGATGAAGCTTTCTTT
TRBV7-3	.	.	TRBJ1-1	CASSDGFRTEAFF	TGTGCCAGCAGTGACGGGTTCAGGACTGAAGCTTTCTTT
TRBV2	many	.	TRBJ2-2	CASSEESLPNTGELFF	TGTGCCAGCAGTGAAGAGTCTCTCCCGAACACCGGGGAGCTGTTTTTT
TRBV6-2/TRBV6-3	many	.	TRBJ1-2	CASSFDRQPHYGYTF	TGTGCCAGCAGTTTCGACCGACAGCCTCATTATGGCTACACCTTC
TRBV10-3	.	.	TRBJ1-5	CAISESAPTGVQPQHF	TGTGCCATCAGTGAGTCGGCGCCTACAGGCGTACAGCCCCAGCATTTT
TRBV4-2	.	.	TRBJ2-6	CASSPHRGDSGANVLTF	TGTGCCAGCAGCCCTCACCGCGGGGACTCTGGGGCCAACGTCCTGACTTTC